This passage covers 22 T cell receptor beta chains from one sample sequenced in a study of brain T cells in children with intractable seizures. The sequenced cases were selected for having the highest brain T cell transcript signatures. Profiled with immunoSEQ multiplex PCR; TCRdb holds only in-frame clones, not every one. The data contain about 1,500 clones, roughly 80% of them singletons. Sequenced here: resected brain tissue, sampled at surgery. The source of these receptors is a boy younger than 18 with focal cortical dysplasia and intractable seizures.

The chain couples TRBV5-1 to TRBJ2-1; 11 bases are a match to TRBD2. This CDR3 is built from 14 residues. The V gene end was trimmed by 4 bases and the J gene end by 9 bases; junction bases not matched to a gene: 6. Germline CDR1 reads SGHRS; CDR2 reads YFSETQ. The CDR3 loop reads CASSTSGRGIEQFF. CDR3 bases: TGCGCCAGCAGCACTAGCGGGAGAGGCATTGAGCAGTTCTTC.

This clone turned up a few times. V gene TRBV3-1 (or the pseudogene TRBV3-2) combines with J gene TRBJ2-3, with no clear D. Per germline, CDR1 LGHDT and CDR2 YNNKEL (reference sequence). The CDR3 is 12 residues long. V was trimmed by 1 base and J by 5 bases, leaving 4 bases between them. For the CDR3, the DNA is TGTGCCAGCAGCCAAGCTTTAGATACGCAGTATTTT. Protein sequence: CASSQALDTQYF.

The chain joins TRBV12-3 or TRBV12-4 to TRBJ2-7; possibly TRBD1 for D (5 bases). The V end lost 1 base, the J end lost 6 bases, and 10 bases lay between the germline ends. The CDR3 consists of 13 residues. For the CDR3, the DNA is TGTGCCAGCAGTTTAGGATTCAGGGCCGAGCAGTACTTC. This translates into CASSLGFRAEQYF.

The chain is built from TRBV7-9 and TRBJ1-1; 7 bases are a match to TRBD1. V gave up 5 bases and J gave up 3 bases; unmatched junction bases: 12. The CDR3 loop spans 16 amino acids. Germline V gives CDR1 SEHNR, CDR2 FQNEAQ (reference sequence). The CDR3 nucleotides are TGTGCCAGCAGCCCCCCCAGGGGGGCCGGGGACACTGAAGCTTTCTTT. Translation gives CASSPPRGAGDTEAFF.

The genes are TRBV5-6 and TRBJ2-7; TRBD1 agrees at 8 bases. This CDR3 comprises 13 residues. Germline CDR1 SGHDT, CDR2 YYEEEE. The junction had 6 bases not matched to a gene; V was cut back by 3 bases and J by 7 bases. CDR3 sequence (DNA): TGTGCCAGCAGCTCCAGGACAGGGAGGGAGCAGTACGTC. This sequence encodes CASSSRTGREQYV.

The chain links TRBV19 to TRBJ1-1; a weak D match, TRBD1 (5 bases). Germline CDR1 is LNHDA and CDR2 is SQIVND (reference sequence). The CDR3 has 14 residues. Trimming took 7 bases from V and 0 from J, leaving 12 bases between them. The CDR3 DNA follows: TGTGCCAGTAATCCGGGACGGCTGAACACTGAAGCTTTCTTT. Translating it yields CASNPGRLNTEAFF.

This chain links TRBV27 with TRBJ2-1, with 13 nucleotides matching TRBD2. Germline V lookup: CDR1 MNHEY, CDR2 SMNVEV (reference sequence). The CDR3 sequence is 15 residues long. The V and J ends lost 6 bases and 9 bases, in that order; junction bases with no gene match: 8. CDR3 protein: CASRHGTSGIAEQFF. The CDR3 nucleotides are TGTGCCAGCAGACACGGGACTAGCGGGATTGCTGAGCAGTTCTTC.

As DNA, the CDR3 is TGTGCCAGCAGCACCGACAGCCGACAGACTGGAGGCTACACCTTC. It is translated as CASSTDSRQTGGYTF. The rearrangement links TRBV11-2 to TRBJ1-2, with TRBD1 as a possible D gene (5 bases). Germline V gene sequence: CDR1 SGHAT, CDR2 FQNNGV. The CDR3 is 15 amino acids. V lost 5 bases, J lost 8 bases, and 21 bases lay in between.

The CDR3 here is CASSIGRAGAMNTEAFF. CDR3 nucleotide sequence: TGTGCCAGTAGTATAGGGAGGGCAGGCGCCATGAACACTGAAGCTTTCTTT. The chain combines TRBV19 with TRBJ1-1; D gene ambiguous. Deletions cut 1 base from V and 0 bases from J, with 15 bases between. The V gene's germline CDR1 is LNHDA and CDR2 SQIVND (reference sequence). The CDR3 spans 17 residues. The full variable domain, its missing parts supplied by reference TRBV19 and TRBJ1-1, is DGGITQSPKYLFRKEGQNVTLSCEQNLNHDAMYWYRQDPGQGLRLIYYSQIVNDFQKGDIAEGYSVSREKKESFPLTVTSAQKNPTAFYLCASSIGRAGAMNTEAFFGQGTRLTVV.

The chain joins TRBV5-4 to TRBJ2-3, with TRBD2 as a possible D gene (7 bases). Germline CDR1 and CDR2: SGHNT and YYREEE (reference sequence). The CDR3 is made up of 15 amino acids. The germline V and J ends were trimmed by 2 bases and 5 bases, with 15 bases remaining between them. CDR3 in amino acids: CASSFVGGAEDTQYF. In DNA form, the CDR3 reads TGTGCCAGCAGCTTTGTTGGGGGGGCTGAAGATACGCAGTATTTT.

The chain employs TRBV9 and TRBJ2-6; D may match TRBD1 or TRBD2 (5 bases each). The germline gives CDR1 SGDLS, CDR2 YYNGEE. This CDR3 spans 15 amino acids. V lost 1 base to trimming and J lost 4 bases, with 9 bases between them. Written as DNA, the CDR3 is TGTGCCAGCAGCGTATACGGGGACGGGGCCAACGTCCTGACTTTC. It codes for CASSVYGDGANVLTF.

J is TRBJ1-4 and V is TRBV11-2; D might be TRBD1 (5 bases). The V gene lost 5 bases and the J gene lost 5 bases, with 12 bases spanning the gap. Per germline, CDR1 SGHAT and CDR2 FQNNGV. CDR3 length equals 14 residues. The CDR3 region is CASSDPWGNEKLFF. CDR3 coding DNA: TGTGCCAGCAGCGACCCATGGGGGAATGAAAAACTGTTTTTT. The whole variable domain, filled in from reference TRBV11-2 and TRBJ1-4, reads EAGVAQSPRYKIIEKRQSVAFWCNPISGHATLYWYQQILGQGPKLLIQFQNNGVVDDSQLPKDRFSAERLKGVDSTLKIQPAKLEDSAVYLCASSDPWGNEKLFFGSGTQLSVL.

V gene TRBV11-2 combines with J gene TRBJ1-1, with unresolved D. Germline-derived CDR1 and CDR2 are SGHAT and FQNNGV. V lost 6 bases and J 5 bases, leaving 4 bases between the germline ends. This CDR3 is 10 amino acids long. The CDR3 DNA follows: TGTGCCAGCAGGGGAACTGAAGCTTTCTTT. It translates to CASRGTEAFF.

The chain's CDR3 is CASEPQGEVATNEKLFF. The CDR3 coding sequence is TGTGCCAGCGAACCCCAAGGCGAGGTTGCAACTAATGAAAAACTGTTTTTT. This chain connects TRBV5-5 to TRBJ1-4; no clear D. Germline assignment: CDR1 SGHKS and CDR2 YYEKEE (reference sequence). V was pared by 7 bases and J by 0 bases, with 19 bases between. The CDR3 loop spans 17 amino acids.

The chain employs TRBV13 and TRBJ2-1, with TRBD1 matching over 10 bases. The CDR3 sequence is 15 residues long. After removal of 2 bases from V and 7 bases from J, the junction contained 5 bases not matched to a gene. Germline V lookup: CDR1 PRHDT, CDR2 FYEKMQ (reference sequence). CDR3 residues: CASSLPGQGRNEQFF. The CDR3 nucleotides read TGTGCCAGCAGCTTACCGGGACAGGGGAGGAATGAGCAGTTCTTC.

The chain is built from TRBV4-1 and TRBJ2-3; D is unresolved. The CDR3 length is 13 residues. Trimming removed 6 bases from V and 3 bases from J, with 10 bases in between. Per the germline V gene, CDR1 is MGHRA and CDR2 is YSYEKL. The CDR3 nucleotides read TGCGCCAGCAGGTTACCCGGGACAGATACGCAGTATTTT. Protein: CASRLPGTDTQYF.

The chain is built from TRBV19 and TRBJ1-5, with D possibly being TRBD1 (6 bases). V lost 6 bases and J 1 base, leaving 19 bases between the germline ends. The CDR3 spans 17 residues. CDR1 and CDR2 from the germline V gene are LNHDA and SQIVND (reference sequence). Here the CDR3 reads CASSPWGRGGSNQPQHF. The CDR3 DNA is TGTGCCAGTAGCCCGTGGGGCAGGGGAGGAAGCAATCAGCCCCAGCATTTT.

The sample holds one count of this clone. This sequence joins TRBV13 and TRBJ2-1; D ambiguous. Germline values: CDR1 PRHDT, CDR2 FYEKMQ (reference sequence). V lost 1 base to trimming and J lost 1 base, with 5 bases between them. The CDR3 loop spans 14 amino acids. The CDR3 coding sequence is TGTGCCAGCAGCTTAGCCGGGTCCTACAATGAGCAGTTCTTC. This encodes CASSLAGSYNEQFF.

Regarding this clone: This sample includes further DNA sequences coding for the same CDR3. The V call is TRBV28, the J call TRBJ2-1, with D hard to call. The CDR3 runs 12 residues. CDR1 and CDR2 (germline): MDHEN, SYDVKM. With 7 bases removed from V and 4 bases from J, the gap between germline ends came to 8 bases. CDR3 in DNA: TGTGCCAGCAAGGAAGGATACAATGAGCAGTTCTTC. Its protein is CASKEGYNEQFF.

The CDR3 spells CASSLALDRDRAGYTF. The CDR3 nucleotides read TGTGCCAGCAGCTTGGCCCTAGACAGGGATCGTGCTGGCTACACCTTC. The rearrangement uses TRBV5-4 and TRBJ1-2; TRBD1 matches 7 bases. Germline-derived CDR1 and CDR2 are SGHNT and YYREEE (reference sequence). The V and J ends lost 0 bases and 7 bases, in that order; junction bases with no gene match: 12. The CDR3 is 16 residues long.

The rearrangement uses TRBV6-1 and TRBJ2-5; a possible D gene is TRBD1 (5 bases). CDR1 and CDR2 (germline): MNHNS, SASEGT. The CDR3 is 15 residues long. V was clipped by 0 bases and J by 4 bases, with 12 bases between them. The CDR3 DNA follows: TGTGCCAGCAGTGAAGCATTGGCAGGGTCAGAGACCCAGTACTTC. As protein: CASSEALAGSETQYF.

The chain recombines TRBV15 with TRBJ2-2, with TRBD2 matching over 10 bases. Germline loops: CDR1 LNHNV, CDR2 YYDKDF (reference sequence). This CDR3 contains 19 residues. After removal of 0 bases from V and 2 bases from J, the junction contained 9 bases not matched to a gene. As DNA, the CDR3 is TGTGCCACCAGCAGAGATCTGGGTAGCGGGGGGTCCAACACCGGGGAGCTGTTTTTT. Amino acids: CATSRDLGSGGSNTGELFF.